This is a list of T cell receptor beta chains from one sample in a study of human T cells and chemical hapten exposure. TCRdb reanalysed the RACE reads using MiXCR and keeps one entry per CDR3 protein. Counted here are about 45,000 distinct CDR3 sequences, roughly 3.5% occurring once; the ten biggest clones make up 5.6%. The source material was whole blood. Receptor source: a human donor in good health. Some clones in this sample may be carry-over from other donors' samples. The CDR3 runs from the conserved cysteine through the conserved F or W. The D gene is left open where the match is weak. Not all rows give a size; the values are once, few, many and, for expanded clones, a class.

clone_size: NA
d_call: TRBD2
v_call: TRBV24-1
j_call: TRBJ2-3
cdr3_nt: TGTGCCACCAGTGACCGGTCTAGCGGAAGTACAGATACGCAGTATTTT
cdr3_aa: CATSDRSSGSTDTQYF

clone_size: many
d_call: TRBD1
v_call: TRBV18
j_call: TRBJ1-6
cdr3_nt: TGTGCCAGCTCACCGCAGGGGGACTATAATTCACCCCTCCACTTT
cdr3_aa: CASSPQGDYNSPLHF

clone_size: many
d_call: NA
v_call: TRBV20-1
j_call: TRBJ1-4
cdr3_nt: TGCAGTGCTAATCTACAGGTTAATGAAAAACTGTTTTTT
cdr3_aa: CSANLQVNEKLFF

clone_size: many
d_call: TRBD1
v_call: TRBV12-3/TRBV12-4
j_call: TRBJ2-6
cdr3_nt: TGTGCCAGCAGCTACAGGGGCTCTGGGGCCAACGTCCTGACTTTC
cdr3_aa: CASSYRGSGANVLTF

clone_size: many
d_call: TRBD1
v_call: TRBV28
j_call: TRBJ2-6
cdr3_nt: TGTGCCAGCAGTTTAGAGACAGGGACCCTTTTGGGGGCCAACGTCCTGACTTTC
cdr3_aa: CASSLETGTLLGANVLTF

clone_size: many
d_call: NA
v_call: TRBV10-2
j_call: TRBJ2-3
cdr3_nt: TGCGCCAGCAGTGAGTCCGGCTCTGATACGCAGTATTTT
cdr3_aa: CASSESGSDTQYF

clone_size: many
d_call: NA
v_call: TRBV11-2
j_call: TRBJ1-2
cdr3_nt: TGTGCCAGCAGCTTAGTCACCGGGGATGGAGGCTACACCTTC
cdr3_aa: CASSLVTGDGGYTF

clone_size: many
d_call: NA
v_call: TRBV6-2/TRBV6-3
j_call: TRBJ1-6
cdr3_nt: TGTGCCAGCAGGACACAGCGCACCACCGCCCCCCTCCACTTT
cdr3_aa: CASRTQRTTAPLHF

clone_size: many
d_call: TRBD2
v_call: TRBV2
j_call: TRBJ2-3
cdr3_nt: TGTGCCAGCAGTTCTAATAGCGGGAGAGGTGTCGGAGATACGCAGTATTTT
cdr3_aa: CASSSNSGRGVGDTQYF

clone_size: many
d_call: TRBD2
v_call: TRBV10-1
j_call: TRBJ2-1
cdr3_nt: TGCGCCAGCAGCAAACTAGCGGGAGAGGTAGCCGATGAGCAGTTCTTC
cdr3_aa: CASSKLAGEVADEQFF

clone_size: few
d_call: NA
v_call: TRBV18
j_call: TRBJ1-6
cdr3_nt: TGTGCCAGCTCGCCCACAGGAGCAGGGGTGAATTCACCCCTCCACTTT
cdr3_aa: CASSPTGAGVNSPLHF

clone_size: many
d_call: TRBD2
v_call: TRBV6-1
j_call: TRBJ2-1
cdr3_nt: TGTGCCAGCAGGGCCGGGACTAGCGGTAAAAATGAGCAGTTCTTC
cdr3_aa: CASRAGTSGKNEQFF

clone_size: many
d_call: TRBD1
v_call: TRBV2
j_call: TRBJ2-2
cdr3_nt: TGTGCCAGCAGCGTACCTACATTCCCCTTCGACAGGGACACCGGGGAGCTGTTTTTT
cdr3_aa: CASSVPTFPFDRDTGELFF

clone_size: many
d_call: NA
v_call: TRBV6-5
j_call: TRBJ1-6
cdr3_nt: TGTGCCAGCAGTTACGCCGGCCCCGAGAGCTCCTATAATTCACCCCTCCACTTT
cdr3_aa: CASSYAGPESSYNSPLHF

clone_size: few
d_call: NA
v_call: TRBV14
j_call: TRBJ2-7
cdr3_nt: TGTGCCAGCAGATCCGACTTCTCTGCCCCCCACGAGCAGTACTTC
cdr3_aa: CASRSDFSAPHEQYF

clone_size: medium-sized
d_call: NA
v_call: TRBV4-2
j_call: TRBJ2-7
cdr3_nt: TGTGCCAGCAGCCAAGTCCTCTCGTACTACGAGCAGTACTTC
cdr3_aa: CASSQVLSYYEQYF

clone_size: NA
d_call: TRBD1
v_call: TRBV12-3/TRBV12-4
j_call: TRBJ2-7
cdr3_nt: TGTGCCAGCAGTGCCGGGACAGGGGGATGGGAGCAGTACTTC
cdr3_aa: CASSAGTGGWEQYF

clone_size: many
d_call: TRBD2
v_call: TRBV5-1
j_call: TRBJ2-2
cdr3_nt: TGCGCCAGCAGCTGGGGGACTAGCGGGACCTATTACTCGACCGGGGAGCTGTTTTTT
cdr3_aa: CASSWGTSGTYYSTGELFF

clone_size: NA
d_call: NA
v_call: TRBV28
j_call: TRBJ1-2
cdr3_nt: TGTGCCAGCAGTTTGAGTCGGGGGTATGGCTACACCTTC
cdr3_aa: CASSLSRGYGYTF

clone_size: many
d_call: NA
v_call: TRBV28
j_call: TRBJ2-1
cdr3_nt: TGTGCCAGCAGTTCCCCGGGAACCCTCGGCAATGAGCAGTTCTTC
cdr3_aa: CASSSPGTLGNEQFF

clone_size: many
d_call: NA
v_call: TRBV6-5
j_call: TRBJ1-1
cdr3_nt: TGTGCCAGCAGTTATTCCATCGGGGCAGGGGCGCCGAAGGGGAACACTGAAGCTTTCTTT
cdr3_aa: CASSYSIGAGAPKGNTEAFF

clone_size: medium-sized
d_call: NA
v_call: TRBV24-1
j_call: TRBJ2-3
cdr3_nt: TGTGCCACCAGTGATCCCCCGGCAGATACGCAGTATTTT
cdr3_aa: CATSDPPADTQYF

clone_size: NA
d_call: NA
v_call: TRBV7-6
j_call: TRBJ1-5
cdr3_nt: TGTGCCAGCAGCTTGGGGGCGAGCCAGCCCCAGCATTTT
cdr3_aa: CASSLGASQPQHF

clone_size: many
d_call: NA
v_call: TRBV28
j_call: TRBJ1-5
cdr3_nt: TGTGCCAGCAGTACCCGTCTAGGGGCGAGGCCCCAGCATTTT
cdr3_aa: CASSTRLGARPQHF

clone_size: few
d_call: NA
v_call: TRBV28
j_call: TRBJ1-1
cdr3_nt: TGTGCCAGCAGTTTATTAAATCAAGGGTTATGGGCTTTCTTT
cdr3_aa: CASSLLNQGLWAFF

clone_size: many
d_call: TRBD2
v_call: TRBV20-1
j_call: TRBJ2-1
cdr3_nt: TGCAGTGCTACGGGAAGGGGACTAGGCAATGAGCAGTTCTTC
cdr3_aa: CSATGRGLGNEQFF

clone_size: few
d_call: TRBD1
v_call: TRBV28
j_call: TRBJ1-2
cdr3_nt: TGTGCCAGCAGTCCATCGCCCTACAGGGGACTCTTCCCCCTGAACTATGGCTACACCTTC
cdr3_aa: CASSPSPYRGLFPLNYGYTF

clone_size: many
d_call: NA
v_call: TRBV21-1
j_call: TRBJ1-5
cdr3_nt: TGTGCCAGCAGCAAAACCTGCGGGACAGGAAGCAATCAGCCCCAGCATTTT
cdr3_aa: CASSKTCGTGSNQPQHF

clone_size: many
d_call: TRBD1
v_call: TRBV12-3/TRBV12-4
j_call: TRBJ2-7
cdr3_nt: TGTGCCAGCAGTTTCCCCGGGACAGGGAGGTACGAGCAGTACTTC
cdr3_aa: CASSFPGTGRYEQYF

clone_size: many
d_call: NA
v_call: TRBV28
j_call: TRBJ1-3
cdr3_nt: TGTGCCAGCGTAGGGGGCTCTGGAAACACCATATATTTT
cdr3_aa: CASVGGSGNTIYF

clone_size: NA
d_call: NA
v_call: TRBV28
j_call: TRBJ2-7
cdr3_nt: TGTGCCAGCAGTTTATTACCAGGGGAACTACCCTACGAGCAGTACTTC
cdr3_aa: CASSLLPGELPYEQYF

clone_size: few
d_call: NA
v_call: TRBV20-1
j_call: TRBJ1-2
cdr3_nt: TGCAGTGCTAGAGATGCGAGGAAGACCTCTACTAACTATGGCTACACCTTC
cdr3_aa: CSARDARKTSTNYGYTF

clone_size: many
d_call: NA
v_call: TRBV29-1
j_call: TRBJ2-3
cdr3_nt: TGCAGCGCACGCCCCACAGATACGCAGTATTTT
cdr3_aa: CSARPTDTQYF

clone_size: many
d_call: TRBD2
v_call: TRBV6-6
j_call: TRBJ2-4
cdr3_nt: TGTGCCAGCAGTTATAGTTCCGGGGGGGACTCTGCCAAAAACATTCAGTACTTC
cdr3_aa: CASSYSSGGDSAKNIQYF

clone_size: many
d_call: NA
v_call: TRBV11-2
j_call: TRBJ2-4
cdr3_nt: TGTGCCAGCAGCTTAGCTTCGTCTGGACAGAGCAAAAACATTCAGTACTTC
cdr3_aa: CASSLASSGQSKNIQYF

clone_size: many
d_call: NA
v_call: TRBV7-2
j_call: TRBJ2-3
cdr3_nt: TGTGCCAGCAGCTTAGAAGGCCGATCAGATACGCAGTATTTT
cdr3_aa: CASSLEGRSDTQYF

clone_size: NA
d_call: NA
v_call: TRBV11-2
j_call: TRBJ1-3
cdr3_nt: TGTGCCAGCAGCTTAGGCAGGGATAACTCTGGAAACACCATATATTTT
cdr3_aa: CASSLGRDNSGNTIYF

clone_size: many
d_call: NA
v_call: TRBV6-6
j_call: TRBJ1-5
cdr3_nt: TGTGCCAGCAGTCAAACGACAGGCCCAAATCAGCCCCAGCATTTT
cdr3_aa: CASSQTTGPNQPQHF

clone_size: NA
d_call: NA
v_call: TRBV5-1
j_call: TRBJ2-3
cdr3_nt: TGCGCCAGCAGCCGGAGGGCCGATAGCACAGATACGCAGTATTTT
cdr3_aa: CASSRRADSTDTQYF

clone_size: many
d_call: NA
v_call: TRBV28
j_call: TRBJ2-3
cdr3_nt: TGTGCCAGCAGTTTTAGCGACAGACCCACAGATACGCAGTATTTT
cdr3_aa: CASSFSDRPTDTQYF

clone_size: few
d_call: NA
v_call: TRBV2
j_call: TRBJ1-5
cdr3_nt: TGTGCCAGCAGTGAATGGGGGGCAGTCAATCAGCCCCAGCATTTT
cdr3_aa: CASSEWGAVNQPQHF

clone_size: few
d_call: TRBD2
v_call: TRBV4-1
j_call: TRBJ2-5
cdr3_nt: TGCGCCAGCAGCCAAGAAGCCCCTAGCGGGTACCAAGAGACCCAGTACTTC
cdr3_aa: CASSQEAPSGYQETQYF

clone_size: NA
d_call: NA
v_call: TRBV18
j_call: TRBJ1-4
cdr3_nt: TGTGCCAGCTCACCACAGGCGGGGGAAAAACTGTTTTTT
cdr3_aa: CASSPQAGEKLFF

clone_size: few
d_call: NA
v_call: TRBV11-2
j_call: TRBJ2-1
cdr3_nt: TGTGCCAGCAGCCCGGCCCATTCTTTCGAGCAGTTCTTC
cdr3_aa: CASSPAHSFEQFF

clone_size: many
d_call: NA
v_call: TRBV28
j_call: TRBJ2-7
cdr3_nt: TGTGCCAGCAGCAGGGCACAGGGATCGCGGTACTTC
cdr3_aa: CASSRAQGSRYF

clone_size: many
d_call: TRBD1
v_call: TRBV13
j_call: TRBJ2-5
cdr3_nt: TGTGCCAGCAGCGACCGGGACAGCCAAGAGACCCAGTACTTC
cdr3_aa: CASSDRDSQETQYF

clone_size: many
d_call: NA
v_call: TRBV6-6
j_call: TRBJ2-4
cdr3_nt: TGTGCCACCTACCCCGTCGCGGCCCGCATTCAGTACTTC
cdr3_aa: CATYPVAARIQYF

clone_size: few
d_call: TRBD2
v_call: TRBV6-2/TRBV6-3
j_call: TRBJ2-4
cdr3_nt: TGTGCCAGCAGTTACTCGACGGGAGGAAACGACATTCAGTACTTC
cdr3_aa: CASSYSTGGNDIQYF

clone_size: many
d_call: NA
v_call: TRBV6-1
j_call: TRBJ1-1
cdr3_nt: TGTGCCAGCAGTGAAGCGCGGACGTTCATGAACACTGAAGCTTTCTTT
cdr3_aa: CASSEARTFMNTEAFF

clone_size: NA
d_call: TRBD1
v_call: TRBV9
j_call: TRBJ2-7
cdr3_nt: TGTGCCAGCAGCGGCGCCGGGACAGGGCCCCGCGAGCAGTACTTC
cdr3_aa: CASSGAGTGPREQYF

clone_size: many
d_call: TRBD2
v_call: TRBV9
j_call: TRBJ2-2
cdr3_nt: TGTGCCAGCAGCGTGGCGGGAGGGGTGGACACCGGGGAGCTGTTTTTT
cdr3_aa: CASSVAGGVDTGELFF

clone_size: few
d_call: NA
v_call: TRBV10-3
j_call: TRBJ1-1
cdr3_nt: TGTGCCATCAGTGAGAGCGAGGGCGAAGCTGAAGCTTTCTTT
cdr3_aa: CAISESEGEAEAFF

clone_size: many
d_call: NA
v_call: TRBV2
j_call: TRBJ2-1
cdr3_nt: TGTGCCAGCAGTGATGATGGGCCGGGGATTGATAAGCAGTTCTTC
cdr3_aa: CASSDDGPGIDKQFF

clone_size: many
d_call: TRBD1
v_call: TRBV19
j_call: TRBJ1-6
cdr3_nt: TGTGCCAGTAGTCCCTGGGGAGGGACAGGAGATTCACCCCTCCACTTT
cdr3_aa: CASSPWGGTGDSPLHF

clone_size: few
d_call: NA
v_call: TRBV30
j_call: TRBJ1-2
cdr3_nt: TGTGCCTGGAGTGCCGGGGCGGCGCCGTTCTATGGCTACACCTTC
cdr3_aa: CAWSAGAAPFYGYTF

clone_size: few
d_call: TRBD1
v_call: TRBV20-1
j_call: TRBJ2-3
cdr3_nt: TGCAGTGCTAGTGGCCGGCAGGGGGTCCCAGATACGCAGTATTTT
cdr3_aa: CSASGRQGVPDTQYF